The 21 T cell receptor beta chains below were found in one sample sequenced in a study of CD8 T cells in ankylosing spondylitis. Study findings and constraints: One TCR beta motif, made up of eight or nine highly homologous variants, appeared characteristic of ankylosing spondylitis blood.

Antigen specificity for these receptors is unknown. TCRdb called the 5' RACE reads again in MiXCR, with one record for every CDR3 protein. The table has about 460,000 distinct CDR3 sequences, 5.3% seen once. What was sequenced was blood, either unsorted or a sorted T cell fraction (not recorded which). The receptors stem from a male donor with ankylosing spondylitis.

This sequence joins TRBV6-5 and TRBJ2-7, with D possibly being TRBD1 (6 bases). CDR1 is MNHEY, CDR2 SVGAGI, per germline. The CDR3 totals 17 residues. V lost 2 bases to trimming and J lost 0 bases, with 17 bases between them. The CDR3 sequence: CASSYSFRVRGSYEQYF. The DNA of the CDR3 is TGTGCCAGCAGTTACAGTTTCAGAGTCAGGGGCTCCTACGAGCAGTACTTC.

This clonotype was recorded many times. The chain carries TRBV9 and TRBJ1-2; the D is unclear. Germline V CDR1 and CDR2: SGDLS, YYNGEE. The V and J ends lost 5 bases and 8 bases respectively, with 16 bases between them. This CDR3 is 13 amino acids long. CDR3 amino acids: CASRAWSEWGYTF. The DNA of the CDR3 is TGTGCCAGCAGAGCGTGGAGTGAGTGGGGCTACACCTTC.

This clonotype came up a few times. The chain is built from TRBV6-1 and TRBJ2-7; TRBD1 matches 9 bases. The ends lost 7 bases at V and 4 bases at J; junction bases unmatched: 8. There are 14 residues in the CDR3. Germline values: CDR1 MNHNS, CDR2 SASEGT. CDR3 amino acids: CASMRGQGIYEQYF. DNA for the CDR3: TGTGCCAGCATGAGGGGACAGGGTATTTACGAGCAGTACTTC.

The gene calls are TRBV6-5 and TRBJ2-7, with D unresolved. CDR1 is MNHEY and CDR2 is SVGAGI in the germline V gene. CDR3 length: 14 residues. Trimming stripped 0 bases from V and 3 bases from J, with 9 bases between. The CDR3 here is CASSYSDLNYEQYF. For the CDR3, the DNA is TGTGCCAGCAGTTACTCCGACCTTAACTACGAGCAGTACTTC.

This clonotype was observed at least ten times. The chain carries TRBV4-3 and TRBJ1-4, with D hard to call. CDR1 and CDR2 (germline): LGHNA, YSLEER. This CDR3 has 15 amino acids. V was clipped by 0 bases and J by 7 bases, with 12 bases between them. The CDR3 protein is CASSQDGLFSEKLFF. CDR3 sequence (DNA): TGCGCCAGCAGCCAAGATGGCCTCTTTAGTGAAAAACTGTTTTTT.

This clonotype was detected many times. The rearrangement joins TRBV12-3 or TRBV12-4 to TRBJ1-3; a possible D gene is TRBD1 (6 bases). With 6 bases removed from V and 2 bases from J, the gap between germline ends came to 14 bases. This CDR3 contains 15 residues. CDR3 sequence reads: CASRMDSQPGNTIYF. DNA of the CDR3: TGTGCCAGCAGGATGGACAGCCAGCCTGGAAACACCATATATTTT.

In its sample, this clonotype was seen many times. The chain carries TRBV29-1 and TRBJ2-7, with 8 nucleotides matching TRBD1. CDR1 SQVTM and CDR2 ANQGSEA come from the germline V gene. Trimming removed 4 bases from V and 2 bases from J; junction bases left unmatched: 7. CDR3 length equals 14 residues. CDR3 sequence (DNA): TGCAGCGTTGCCCTCAGGGGGCTTACCTACGAGCAGTACTTC. Residues: CSVALRGLTYEQYF.

In DNA form, the CDR3 reads TGTGCCAGCAGCTCGTTCGGGACTAGCGAAACCAAAAACATTCAGTACTTC. Translated: CASSSFGTSETKNIQYF. The chain joins TRBV7-9 to TRBJ2-4; TRBD2 aligns across 10 bases. Trimming removed 4 bases from V and 2 bases from J; junction bases left unmatched: 8. Looked up from germline, CDR1 is SEHNR and CDR2 is FQNEAQ (reference sequence). This CDR3 is built from 17 residues.

This clonotype was seen many times. This sequence joins TRBV24-1 and TRBJ2-3; possible D gene TRBD2, 6 bases. V lost 2 bases and J lost 1, with 12 bases in between. The CDR3 runs to 16 residues. The V gene's germline CDR1 is KGHDR and CDR2 SFDVKD. CDR3 protein: CATSDSGEPRTDTQYF. CDR3 DNA: TGTGCCACCAGTGATTCGGGGGAGCCGCGCACAGATACGCAGTATTTT.

This clonotype was picked up a small number of times. The chain combines TRBV4-1 with TRBJ1-1; the D gene is possibly TRBD1 (6 bases). CDR1 is MGHRA and CDR2 is YSYEKL in the germline V gene. V was shortened by 4 bases and J by 3 bases, with 24 bases between the two germline ends. The CDR3 runs 18 residues. The CDR3 is CASSRIGFRGGFDTEAFF. For the CDR3, the DNA is TGCGCCAGCAGCCGGATTGGGTTCAGGGGCGGGTTCGACACTGAAGCTTTCTTT.

Comment on this clonotype: A much larger clone is a single base away; this may be a read error. The chain's CDR3 is CASSPISHNEQFF. The DNA of the CDR3 is TGTGCCAGCAGCCCAATCAGCCACAATGAGCAGTTCTTC. This chain joins TRBV7-3 and TRBJ2-1; D remains ambiguous. Germline assignment: CDR1 SGHTA and CDR2 FQGTGA. Trimming removed 5 bases from V and 5 bases from J, with 10 bases in between. The CDR3 covers 13 residues. Full variable domain (rest looked up from reference TRBV7-3 and TRBJ2-1): GAGVSQTPSNKVTEKGKYVELRCDPISGHTALYWYRQSLGQGPEFLIYFQGTGAADDSGLPNDRFFAVRPEGSVSTLKIQRTERGDSAVYLCASSPISHNEQFFGPGTRLTVL.

This clonotype was recorded at least ten times. V gene TRBV20-1 combines with J gene TRBJ1-2; tentative D call: TRBD1 (6 bases). Germline V gene lookup returns CDR1 DFQATT and CDR2 SNEGSKA (reference sequence). This CDR3 spans 16 amino acids. V was shortened by 2 bases and J by 5 bases, with 21 bases between the two germline ends. The CDR3 bases are TGCAGTGCTAGAAAGAGGGGAACAGGGAGGTCTTATGGCTACACCTTC. This translates into CSARKRGTGRSYGYTF.

This clonotype was seen only a few times. V is TRBV7-8 and J is TRBJ2-5; no definite D call. V lost 2 bases and J 5 bases, leaving 6 bases between the germline ends. Germline loops: CDR1 SGHVS, CDR2 FQNEAQ. The CDR3 runs 12 residues. Here the CDR3 reads CASSLILETQYF. The CDR3 region has the DNA TGTGCCAGCAGCTTAATACTGGAGACCCAGTACTTC.

This sequence joins TRBV11-2 and TRBJ2-7, with D maybe TRBD2 (6 bases). This CDR3 has 14 residues. V lost 7 bases and J lost 2, with 15 bases in between. The germline CDR1 and CDR2 sequences are SGHAT and FQNNGV. This CDR3 is CASNSFGEAYEQYF. For the CDR3, the DNA is TGTGCCAGCAACTCCTTCGGGGAGGCCTACGAGCAGTACTTC.

This clonotype was picked up a small number of times. This chain joins TRBV29-1 and TRBJ2-6, with D perhaps assigned TRBD1 or TRBD2 (5 bases each). The CDR3 is 15 amino acids. CDR1 is SQVTM and CDR2 is ANQGSEA in the germline V gene. V lost 6 bases and J lost 0, with 12 bases in between. The CDR3 nucleotides read TGCAGCGTACGGGACGGAGCCTCTGGGGCCAACGTCCTGACTTTC. Translation: CSVRDGASGANVLTF.

This clonotype occurred many times. The chain couples TRBV12-3 or TRBV12-4 to TRBJ1-1; 7 nucleotides align to TRBD1. CDR3 length: 15 amino acids. The V and J ends lost 3 bases and 7 bases, in that order; junction bases with no gene match: 11. This CDR3 reads CASSFLSRGGGEAFF. As DNA, the CDR3 is TGTGCCAGCAGTTTTCTATCGCGAGGGGGCGGTGAAGCTTTCTTT.

This clonotype was seen ten or more times. J is TRBJ1-1 and V is TRBV9; 12 nucleotides align to TRBD1. This CDR3 region has 17 residues. The V segment lost 0 bases and the J segment 2 bases; nucleotides outside the gene matches: 5. In germline, CDR1 is SGDLS, CDR2 YYNGEE. The CDR3 spells CASSVEGQGAENTEAFF. In nucleotides, the CDR3 is TGTGCCAGCAGCGTAGAGGGACAGGGGGCTGAAAACACTGAAGCTTTCTTT.

This clonotype was found many times. The genes are TRBV12-3 or TRBV12-4 and TRBJ1-2; no reliable D call. This CDR3 comprises 12 residues. Between the trimmed V and J ends, which lost 3 bases and 0 bases, there was a span of 2 bases. The CDR3 coding sequence is TGTGCCAGCAGTTTTACTAACTATGGCTACACCTTC. This gives the protein CASSFTNYGYTF.

This clonotype was seen ten or more times. The chain links TRBV7-9 to TRBJ2-1; D call uncertain. The V end lost 0 bases, the J end lost 3 bases, and 6 bases lay between the germline ends. The CDR3 extends over 14 amino acids. Germline lookup yields CDR1 SEHNR and CDR2 FQNEAQ (reference sequence). CDR3 DNA sequence: TGTGCCAGCAGCTTAGCTTCTATCTACAATGAGCAGTTCTTC. Translated: CASSLASIYNEQFF.

This clonotype was recorded at least ten times. The chain is built from TRBV7-2 and TRBJ2-1; D not certain. V lost 2 bases, J lost 7 bases, and 12 bases lay in between. This CDR3 is built from 14 residues. CDR1 and CDR2 (germline): SGHTA, FQGNSA. The CDR3 protein is CASSLPIYGNEQFF. CDR3 DNA sequence: TGTGCCAGCAGCTTACCTATCTATGGGAATGAGCAGTTCTTC.

This clonotype was found many times. V gene TRBV5-1 combines with J gene TRBJ2-7; a weak D match, TRBD2 (5 bases). V was shortened by 6 bases and J by 1 base, with 20 bases between the two germline ends. Germline assignment: CDR1 SGHRS and CDR2 YFSETQ. The CDR3 is 16 amino acids. The CDR3 nucleotides read TGCGCCAGCACCCGGACCATTACTAGTAATTCCTACGAGCAGTACTTC. Protein: CASTRTITSNSYEQYF. The whole variable domain, remainder taken from reference TRBV5-1 and TRBJ2-7, is KAGVTQTPRYLIKTRGQQVTLSCSPISGHRSVSWYQQTPGQGLQFLFEYFSETQRNKGNFPGRFSGRQFSNSRSEMNVSTLELGDSALYLCASTRTITSNSYEQYFGPGTRLTVT.